This record covers a single TCR beta chain. Its antigen is undetermined. This PCR relied on a set of 60 Vbeta primers and 13 Jbeta primers. Using immunoSEQ multiplex PCR, the repertoire was profiled, and TCRdb retains in-frame clones only, with some absent. Of about 150,000 clones in the sample, 63% were seen once. V trimming: 6 bases; J trimming: 0 bases; junction bases outside the gene matches: 6. This CDR3 is 18 amino acids long. Germline lookup yields CDR1 SEHNR and CDR2 FQNEAQ (reference sequence). This entry belongs to a study of cytomegalovirus exposure and HLA in healthy donors. General study results and limits: In a later analysis, TCR beta V- and J-gene trimming was associated with a missense DCLRE1C variant.

Donors counted as nominally healthy when sampled, yet unrecorded immune exposures were likely. This sequence was found in an older woman in good health and CMV-seropositive. Sequences were obtained from PBMCs. The rearrangement uses TRBV7-9 and TRBJ2-1, with 15 bases matching TRBD2. CDR3 nucleotides: TGTGCCAGCAGAGCAGGGACTAGCGGGAGGTTCTCCTACAATGAGCAGTTCTTC. Translating it yields CASRAGTSGRFSYNEQFF.